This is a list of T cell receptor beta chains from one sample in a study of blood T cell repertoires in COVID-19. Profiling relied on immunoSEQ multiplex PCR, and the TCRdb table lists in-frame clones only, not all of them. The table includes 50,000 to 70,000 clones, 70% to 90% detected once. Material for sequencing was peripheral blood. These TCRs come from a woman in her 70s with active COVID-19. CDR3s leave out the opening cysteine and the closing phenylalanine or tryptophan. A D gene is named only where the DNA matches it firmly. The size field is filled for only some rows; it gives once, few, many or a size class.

CDR3: ATRGGQGGGYT
V: TRBV24-1
size: .
D: TRBD1

CDR3: ASSSGQEGDTQY
V: TRBV5-1
size: .
D: .

CDR3: ASSENTSGENQETQY
V: TRBV7-3
size: .
D: TRBD2

CDR3: ASSTPEAQNYEQY
V: TRBV28
size: once
D: .

CDR3: ASSSRQGGQAGATNIQY
V: TRBV28
size: .
D: .

CDR3: ASSIGDFGNQPQH
V: TRBV19
size: .
D: .

CDR3: ASSLMTGLKIPSTDTQY
V: TRBV7-3
size: .
D: .

CDR3: ASSPRDRMIEQY
V: TRBV19
size: .
D: TRBD1

CDR3: ASPTDVSYNSPLH
V: TRBV30
size: .
D: .

CDR3: ATRPFTGIDGYT
V: TRBV6-5
size: .
D: .

CDR3: ASSLAGRGRTSTEAF
V: TRBV5-1
size: .
D: .

CDR3: ASSYGQGYYEQY
V: TRBV6-2/TRBV6-3
size: .
D: .

CDR3: ATSREGGTSYEQY
V: TRBV15
size: .
D: .

CDR3: ASSVALVGYGYT
V: TRBV9
size: few
D: .

CDR3: ASATGTSGYEQY
V: TRBV12-5
size: .
D: .

CDR3: ASSLGLAGGEQY
V: TRBV5-1
size: few
D: TRBD2

CDR3: ASTGTGYDNEQF
V: TRBV2
size: .
D: TRBD1

CDR3: ASSFETYEQY
V: TRBV6-6
size: few
D: .

CDR3: ASSNKRRGTTSDEQF
V: TRBV5-6
size: .
D: TRBD2

CDR3: ASNLGLAGSTDTQY
V: TRBV2
size: once
D: TRBD2

CDR3: ASSERGRPPYEQY
V: TRBV10-1
size: once
D: .

CDR3: ASSSGPSGRATQETQY
V: TRBV5-5
size: .
D: TRBD2

CDR3: ASSYYSRSPQETQY
V: TRBV6-5
size: once
D: .

CDR3: ASSQSGGSSYEQY
V: TRBV4-2
size: .
D: TRBD2

CDR3: ASSTSRELYEQY
V: TRBV27
size: .
D: .

CDR3: ATSRTSGNTGELF
V: TRBV6-5
size: .
D: TRBD2